These 2 T cell receptor beta chains were all obtained from the same sample, sequenced in a study of T-cell memory formation after mild COVID-19. TCRdb recomputed calls from the 5' RACE reads with MiXCR, one row per CDR3 protein. The sample yields about 210,000 distinct CDR3 sequences, around 30% seen once. The sequencing input was PBMCs or a T cell subset sorted from them (not recorded which). These receptors all come from an adult woman who had mild COVID-19 (a few samples of this study predate the infection). Cell type and time point are not known.

CDR3 loop: CASSVTSGGAQETQYF. DNA of the CDR3: TGTGCCAGCAGTGTTACTAGCGGGGGGGCCCAAGAGACCCAGTACTTC. This chain uses TRBV6-1 with TRBJ2-5, with 13 bases matching TRBD2. Germline V lookup: CDR1 MNHNS, CDR2 SASEGT. The CDR3 contains 16 residues. Trimming removed 4 bases from V and 1 base from J; junction bases left unmatched: 3.

V usage is TRBV18 and J usage is TRBJ2-7; 8 nucleotides line up with TRBD1. The CDR3 runs to 15 residues. The V segment lost 4 bases and the J segment 3 bases; nucleotides outside the gene matches: 8. Germline V CDR1 and CDR2: KGHSH, LQKENI. The CDR3 loop is CASSLGQGSNYEQYF. CDR3 nucleotides: TGTGCCAGCTCACTCGGACAGGGATCGAACTACGAGCAGTACTTC.